Following are 21 T cell receptor beta chains from one sample sequenced in a study of early T cells in non-severe SARS-CoV-2 infection. TCRdb re-derived calls from the 5' RACE reads in MiXCR, one entry per CDR3 protein. The sample yields 100,000 or so distinct CDR3 sequences, approximately 14% seen once. Sequenced: whole blood. The receptors were sampled from an adult who was a healthcare worker with PCR-confirmed SARS-CoV-2 infection or an uninfected control (not recorded which).

The chain joins TRBV20-1 to TRBJ1-1, with no clear D. Germline values: CDR1 DFQATT, CDR2 SNEGSKA (reference sequence). V lost 0 bases and J lost 0, with 11 bases in between. The CDR3 contains 15 residues. The CDR3 region is CSARDSGLLNTEAFF. CDR3 nucleotides: TGCAGTGCTAGAGATAGCGGGCTCTTGAACACTGAAGCTTTCTTT.

The chain is built from TRBV6-2 or TRBV6-3 and TRBJ1-5; D unclear. Trimming removed 2 bases from V and 0 bases from J, with 20 bases in between. Germline V lookup: CDR1 MNHEY, CDR2 SVGEGT. The CDR3 contains 19 residues. The CDR3 coding sequence is TGTGCCAGCAGTTACAGGAGAGGCTTGCGAGGGTTTAGCAATCAGCCCCAGCATTTT. The encoded protein is CASSYRRGLRGFSNQPQHF.

The V call is TRBV28, the J call TRBJ2-6; a possible D gene is TRBD1 (5 bases). The CDR3 is made up of 17 amino acids. The V gene's germline CDR1 is MDHEN and CDR2 SYDVKM. The germline V and J ends were trimmed by 6 bases and 3 bases, with 18 bases remaining between them. The CDR3 nucleotides are TGTGCCAGCAGAAAACAGGCCCTCAAGGTTGGGGCCAACGTCCTGACTTTC. It translates to CASRKQALKVGANVLTF.

There are a few counts of this clonotype. The V and J genes are TRBV19 and TRBJ2-1; a weak D match, TRBD2 (6 bases). Germline CDR1 is LNHDA and CDR2 is SQIVND (reference sequence). Deletions cut 3 bases from V and 0 bases from J, with 9 bases between. The CDR3 runs 15 residues. CDR3 protein: CASSMEGSSYNEQFF. CDR3 nucleotide sequence: TGTGCCAGTAGTATGGAGGGGAGCTCCTACAATGAGCAGTTCTTC.

The chain has TRBV28 and TRBJ2-6; 9 nucleotides line up with TRBD1. The V segment lost 0 bases and the J segment 3 bases; nucleotides outside the gene matches: 3. CDR3 size: 17 residues. CDR1 and CDR2 from the germline V gene are MDHEN and SYDVKM. As DNA, the CDR3 is TGTGCCAGCAGTTTATGGGGACAGGGTCTTGGGGCCAACGTCCTGACTTTC. Translating it yields CASSLWGQGLGANVLTF.

This clonotype was seen only a few times. The gene calls are TRBV4-1 and TRBJ1-5; D is undetermined. Germline CDR1 MGHRA, CDR2 YSYEKL. Trimming removed 1 base at V and 7 bases at J, with 8 bases between. The CDR3 has 13 residues. The CDR3 bases are TGCGCCAGCAGCCAAGTTTATGGCCAGCCCCAGCATTTT. Protein product: CASSQVYGQPQHF.

This clonotype came up a few times. The chain combines TRBV28 with TRBJ2-7; 14 bases agree with TRBD2. J was trimmed by 6 bases and V by 7 bases; bases with no gene match: 14. Germline values: CDR1 MDHEN, CDR2 SYDVKM. The CDR3 sequence is 17 residues long. CDR3 sequence reads: CASTPSRLAGGYLEQYF. The CDR3 nucleotides read TGTGCCAGCACCCCCTCCCGACTAGCGGGAGGGTACCTCGAGCAGTACTTC.

This clonotype was seen more than once but under ten times. The rearrangement uses TRBV18 and TRBJ1-1; D remains ambiguous. Trimming stripped 6 bases from V and 1 base from J, with 12 bases between. Germline CDR1 is KGHSH and CDR2 is LQKENI. CDR3 length equals 14 residues. The CDR3 loop is CASSRNGGNTEAFF. The CDR3 coding sequence is TGTGCCAGCTCCCGCAACGGAGGGAACACTGAAGCTTTCTTT.

Of note for this clonotype: This sequence may be a read error, since a much larger clone differs from it by one base. The rearrangement joins TRBV9 to TRBJ2-1; D is ambiguous. CDR1 is SGDLS and CDR2 is YYNGEE in the germline V gene. This CDR3 comprises 15 residues. Trimming stripped 2 bases from V and 5 bases from J, with 14 bases between. For the CDR3, the DNA is TGTGCCAGCAGCGTGACGACCAGTGCGCACAATGAGCAGTTCTTC. Amino acid sequence: CASSVTTSAHNEQFF.

The J gene is TRBJ2-1, the V gene TRBV11-2; D perhaps matches TRBD1 (6 bases). V gave up 7 bases and J gave up 8 bases, with 18 bases separating them. The CDR3 loop spans 14 amino acids. Germline CDR1 SGHAT, CDR2 FQNNGV. This chain's CDR3 is CASIDRNLGDEQFF. The CDR3 DNA reads TGTGCCAGCATAGACAGGAACCTAGGAGATGAGCAGTTCTTC.

This clonotype has at least ten counts. The chain employs TRBV7-6 and TRBJ2-1, with D tentatively TRBD2 (5 bases). Trimming left V 3 bases short and J 10 bases short, with 19 bases between. The CDR3 spans 15 residues. Germline CDR1 and CDR2: SGHVS and FNYEAQ. The CDR3 reads CASSFDTGTHQEQFF. CDR3 sequence (DNA): TGTGCCAGCAGCTTCGACACGGGAACCCATCAAGAGCAGTTCTTC.

In this sample, this clonotype turned up many times. The chain is built from TRBV5-1 and TRBJ2-7; TRBD1 is a possible D gene (6 bases). Germline V gene lookup returns CDR1 SGHRS and CDR2 YFSETQ. This CDR3 region has 15 residues. Trimming took off 3 bases at V and 4 bases at J, with 17 bases between the two ends. The CDR3 DNA reads as TGCGCCAGCAGCTCTACCAGTACGACAGGATACGAGCAGTACTTC. Residues: CASSSTSTTGYEQYF. The variable domain in full, completed from reference TRBV5-1 and TRBJ2-7, reads KAGVTQTPRYLIKTRGQQVTLSCSPISGHRSVSWYQQTPGQGLQFLFEYFSETQRNKGNFPGRFSGRQFSNSRSEMNVSTLELGDSALYLCASSSTSTTGYEQYFGPGTRLTVT.

The chain has TRBV29-1 and TRBJ2-1; no reliable D call. V gave up 5 bases and J gave up 3 bases, with 11 bases separating them. This CDR3 is 13 amino acids long. Looked up from germline, CDR1 is SQVTM and CDR2 is ANQGSEA. The CDR3 sequence: CSVTWESYNEQFF. CDR3 coding DNA: TGCAGCGTTACTTGGGAAAGCTACAATGAGCAGTTCTTC.

The chain uses TRBV9 and TRBJ1-3; D possibly corresponds to TRBD1 (5 bases). CDR1 and CDR2 from the germline V gene are SGDLS and YYNGEE. V gave up 2 bases and J gave up 2 bases, with 11 bases separating them. The CDR3 has 15 amino acids. CDR3 region: CASSVGGEPGNTIYF. The CDR3 DNA sequence: TGTGCCAGCAGCGTTGGGGGAGAGCCTGGAAACACCATATATTTT. Complete variable domain (other parts from reference TRBV9 and TRBJ1-3): DSGVTQTPKHLITATGQRVTLRCSPRSGDLSVYWYQQSLDQGLQFLIQYYNGEERAKGNILERFSAQQFPDLHSELNLSSLELGDSALYFCASSVGGEPGNTIYFGEGSWLTVV.

This clonotype was seen repeatedly, ten times or more. This rearrangement joins TRBV5-1 to TRBJ2-7; D unresolved. Per germline, CDR1 SGHRS and CDR2 YFSETQ. The CDR3 sequence is 13 residues long. V lost 0 bases to trimming and J lost 6 bases, with 10 bases between them. This CDR3 reads CASSLGQFGEQYF. The CDR3 DNA reads TGCGCCAGCAGCTTGGGACAATTCGGCGAGCAGTACTTC.

The rearrangement joins TRBV28 to TRBJ2-2; D ambiguous. The CDR3 extends over 12 amino acids. CDR1 is MDHEN, CDR2 SYDVKM, per germline. The ends were cut back, 10 bases at V and 6 bases at J, with 12 bases in the middle. The CDR3 is CATRTSAGELFF. The CDR3 coding sequence is TGTGCCACCAGAACCTCGGCCGGGGAGCTGTTTTTT.

The chain joins TRBV7-8 to TRBJ1-6; a weak D match, TRBD1 (5 bases). V lost 6 bases to trimming and J lost 7 bases, with 22 bases between them. Looked up from germline, CDR1 is SGHVS and CDR2 is FQNEAQ. The CDR3 spans 17 residues. In DNA form, the CDR3 reads TGTGCCAGCAGACCCTCGAGAGGGGCAGGATGGAATTCACCCCTCCACTTT. This gives the protein CASRPSRGAGWNSPLHF.

This clonotype occurred many times. This chain uses TRBV10-2 with TRBJ2-3; 7 positions match TRBD2. Germline assignment: CDR1 WSHSY and CDR2 SAAADI. The J segment lost 2 bases and the V segment lost 1 base, leaving 3 bases of the junction unmatched. The CDR3 covers 15 residues. CDR3 in amino acids: CASSEYGTITDTQYF. The DNA of the CDR3 is TGCGCCAGCAGTGAGTACGGGACTATCACAGATACGCAGTATTTT.

This clonotype was observed a few times. The chain joins TRBV7-2 to TRBJ2-1; D gene ambiguous. Germline V CDR1 and CDR2: SGHTA, FQGNSA. The germline V and J ends were trimmed by 4 bases and 10 bases, with 8 bases remaining between them. The CDR3 is made up of 11 amino acids. The CDR3 DNA follows: TGTGCCAGCAGCTCCTCTTTAGAGCAGTTCTTC. Its protein product is CASSSSLEQFF. The full variable domain, rest sourced from reference TRBV7-2 and TRBJ2-1, is GAGVSQSPSNKVTEKGKDVELRCDPISGHTALYWYRQSLGQGLEFLIYFQGNSAPDKSGLPSDRFSAERTGGSVSTLTIQRTQQEDSAVYLCASSSSLEQFFGPGTRLTVL.

In this sample, this clonotype turned up a few times. The chain couples TRBV12-3 or TRBV12-4 to TRBJ1-5; 7 bases align to TRBD1. This CDR3 has 16 residues. The V and J ends lost 7 bases and 2 bases, in that order; junction bases with no gene match: 11. CDR3 protein: CASTLTRGSGNQPQHF. The CDR3 DNA follows: TGTGCCAGCACCCTTACCAGGGGGAGTGGCAATCAGCCCCAGCATTTT.

This clonotype showed up just a few times. This sequence joins TRBV28 and TRBJ2-1, with D tentatively TRBD1 (6 bases). Germline V gene lookup returns CDR1 MDHEN and CDR2 SYDVKM. The CDR3 contains 12 residues. Between the trimmed V and J ends, which lost 5 bases and 9 bases, there was a span of 11 bases. The CDR3 DNA reads as TGTGCCAGCAGTAGAAGGGGGACTGAGCAGTTCTTC. This encodes CASSRRGTEQFF.